This T cell receptor beta chain was sequenced for a study of T-cell memory formation after mild COVID-19. Study background: TCR clusters were mostly confined to one donor each.

Details on this clonotype: What it binds is unknown.

This CDR3 spans 17 amino acids. The germline CDR1 and CDR2 sequences are LGHNA and YSLEER. The trim removed 0 bases at V and 7 bases at J, leaving 10 bases unmatched. TCRdb reprocessed the 5' RACE reads via MiXCR and lists one record per CDR3 protein. Seen here are approximately 440,000 distinct CDR3 sequences, over 15% observed once, and the top ten hold 7.5% to 9.5%. Study-wide findings and caveats: Pre-infection memory already had some responding clones, implying cross-reactive memory joined. Day 15 to 85 contractors were CD4/CD8 balanced; later expanders leaned CD4+.

The chain uses TRBV4-3 and TRBJ2-7, with 12 bases identical to TRBD2. Sequenced input: PBMCs or a T cell subset sorted from them (not recorded which). The TCR sequence derives from an adult woman who had mild COVID-19 (a few samples of this study predate the infection). Cell type and time point are not known. The CDR3 sequence is CASSQDRLAGGPGEQYF. In nucleotides, the CDR3 is TGCGCCAGCAGCCAAGATAGGCTAGCGGGAGGGCCGGGGGAGCAGTACTTC.